The present entry profiles one TCR beta chain with its context. The antigen is undetermined. The data derive from a study of blood T cells in healthy people across ages. The study's findings and limits: Aged donors had fewer naive CD4+ cells and lower diversity than long-lived donors.

Deletions cut 4 bases from V and 2 bases from J, with 15 bases between. The CDR3 spans 14 residues. Germline V CDR1 and CDR2: DFQATT, SNEGSKA (reference sequence). Sample-barcoded 5' priming and a J-beta primer mix drove a second PCR of about 7 to 11 cycles. The yield of each sample was at least 2.5 million CDR3-containing paired-end reads. MiXCR was run by TCRdb on the 5' RACE reads, yielding one entry per CDR3 protein. The sample shows over 600,000 distinct CDR3 sequences, more than 20% of them seen only once. What was sequenced was blood. V usage is TRBV20-1 and J usage is TRBJ2-7, with D possibly being TRBD1 (6 bases). This receptor was identified in a man in his 70s in good health. The CDR3 nucleotides are TGCAGTGCTAATATGCAGGGGCGAACCTACGAGCAGTACTTC. Translated, it gives CSANMQGRTYEQYF.